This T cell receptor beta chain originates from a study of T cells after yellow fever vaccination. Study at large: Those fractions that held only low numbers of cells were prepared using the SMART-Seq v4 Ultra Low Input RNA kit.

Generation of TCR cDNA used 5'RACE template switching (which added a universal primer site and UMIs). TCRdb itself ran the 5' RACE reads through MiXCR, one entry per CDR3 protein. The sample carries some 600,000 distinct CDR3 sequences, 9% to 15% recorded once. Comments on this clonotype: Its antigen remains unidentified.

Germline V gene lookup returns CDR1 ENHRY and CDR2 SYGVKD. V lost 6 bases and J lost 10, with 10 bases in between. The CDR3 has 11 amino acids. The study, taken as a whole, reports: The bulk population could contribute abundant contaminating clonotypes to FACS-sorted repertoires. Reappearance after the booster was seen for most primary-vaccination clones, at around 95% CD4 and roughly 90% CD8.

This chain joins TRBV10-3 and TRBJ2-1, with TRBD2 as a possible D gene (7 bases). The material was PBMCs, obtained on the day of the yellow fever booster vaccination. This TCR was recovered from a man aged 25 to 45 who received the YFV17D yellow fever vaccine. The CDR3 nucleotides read TGTGCCATCAGGGGGGGGCGGGAGCAGTTCTTC. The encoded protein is CAIRGGREQFF.